This T cell receptor (beta chain) was sequenced during a study of long-term antiretroviral therapy in people with HIV. With respect to this clone: The antigen is undetermined.

The CDR3 contains 18 residues. V lost 3 bases to trimming and J lost 2 bases; unmatched junction nucleotides: 13. Per the germline V gene, CDR1 is ENHRY and CDR2 is SYGVKD. Notes on the study in general: Collection of the blood, which took place between about 2004 and 2018, possibly occurred under older ART regimens. In HIV, the repertoires covered a tighter span of CDR3 lengths than in controls. The study collected no data on ART adherence, viral resistance or therapy changes.

Samples were assayed with immunoSEQ v3.0 at survey level. Libraries were prepared by immunoSEQ multiplex PCR; TCRdb keeps only in-frame clonotypes and omits some of them. The data hold some 25,000 clones, with roughly four fifths observed a single time. This receptor was obtained from a man younger than 45 with HIV. V gene TRBV10-3 combines with J gene TRBJ2-4; 7 bases align to TRBD2. This material consisted of unsorted PBMCs, taken 0.7 years before starting antiretroviral therapy. This CDR3 reads CAISDGLAGVGPKNIQYF. The CDR3 DNA reads TGTGCCATCAGTGACGGTCTGGCGGGAGTCGGGCCCAAAAACATTCAGTACTTC.